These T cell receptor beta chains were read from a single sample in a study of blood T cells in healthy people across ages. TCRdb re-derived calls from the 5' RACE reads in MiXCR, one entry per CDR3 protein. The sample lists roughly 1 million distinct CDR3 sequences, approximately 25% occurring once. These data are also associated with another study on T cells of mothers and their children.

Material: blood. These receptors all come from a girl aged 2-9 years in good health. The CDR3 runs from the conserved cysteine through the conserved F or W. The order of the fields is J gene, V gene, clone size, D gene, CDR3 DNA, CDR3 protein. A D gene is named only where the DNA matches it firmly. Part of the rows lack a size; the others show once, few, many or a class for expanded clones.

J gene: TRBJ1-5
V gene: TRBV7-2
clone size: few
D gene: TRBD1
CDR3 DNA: TGTGCCAGCAGCTTCGACCCTCGGACAGGAGGTATTGGCAATCAGCCCCAGCATTTT
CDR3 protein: CASSFDPRTGGIGNQPQHF

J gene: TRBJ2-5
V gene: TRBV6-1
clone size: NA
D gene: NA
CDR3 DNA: TGTGCCAGCAGTGAGGGTGGGGGCTACCAAGAGACCCAGTACTTC
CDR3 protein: CASSEGGGYQETQYF

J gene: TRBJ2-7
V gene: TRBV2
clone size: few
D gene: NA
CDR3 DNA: TGTGCCAGCACCGGGAGAGTTTTATACGAGCAGTACTTC
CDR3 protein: CASTGRVLYEQYF

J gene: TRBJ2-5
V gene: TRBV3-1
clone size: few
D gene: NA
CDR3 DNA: TGTGCCAGCAGCCAAAGGGGACTGCGGGAGACCCAGTACTTC
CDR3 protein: CASSQRGLRETQYF

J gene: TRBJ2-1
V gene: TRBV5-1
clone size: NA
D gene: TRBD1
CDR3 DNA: TGCGCCAGCAGCCGAGGACAGGGCGGCAATGAGCAGTTCTTC
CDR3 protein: CASSRGQGGNEQFF

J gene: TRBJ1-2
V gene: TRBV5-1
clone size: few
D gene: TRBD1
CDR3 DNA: TGCGCCAGCAGCTTGGAGGGGGGACAGAACTATGGCTACACCTTC
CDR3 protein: CASSLEGGQNYGYTF

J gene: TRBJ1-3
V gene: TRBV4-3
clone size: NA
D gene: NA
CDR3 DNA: TGCGCCAGCAGCCAAGAATGGGGGGCTGGAAACACCATATATTTT
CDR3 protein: CASSQEWGAGNTIYF

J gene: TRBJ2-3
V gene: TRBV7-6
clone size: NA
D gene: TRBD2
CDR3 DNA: TGTGCCAGCAGCTTAAGTGTAGCGGGGAGTTCCGGAGAGGAGTATTTT
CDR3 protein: CASSLSVAGSSGEEYF

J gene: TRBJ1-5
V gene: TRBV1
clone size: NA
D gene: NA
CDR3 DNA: TGCACCAGCAGCCATCGCATTCAGGTGGTTCAGCCCCAGCATTTT
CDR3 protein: CTSSHRIQVVQPQHF

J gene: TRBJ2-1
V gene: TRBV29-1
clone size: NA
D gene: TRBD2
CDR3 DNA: TGCAGCGTTGAAGCCCTCCGGACTAGCGGGTTTGAGCAGTTCTTC
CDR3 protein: CSVEALRTSGFEQFF

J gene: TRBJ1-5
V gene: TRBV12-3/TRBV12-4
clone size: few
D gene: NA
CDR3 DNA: TGTGCCAGCAGCCGAAGGGTTGGGAGCGGGCCCCAGCATTTT
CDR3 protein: CASSRRVGSGPQHF

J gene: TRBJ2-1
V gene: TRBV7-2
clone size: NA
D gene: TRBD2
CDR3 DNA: TGTGCCAGCAGCCAGCTAGCGGGGATTTACAATGAGCAGTTCTTC
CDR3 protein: CASSQLAGIYNEQFF

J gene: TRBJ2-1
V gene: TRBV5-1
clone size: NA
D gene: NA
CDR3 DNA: TGCGCCAGCAGCTTGGGGCTCAGGGCAGGGGCCTACAATGAGCAGTTCTTC
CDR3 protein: CASSLGLRAGAYNEQFF

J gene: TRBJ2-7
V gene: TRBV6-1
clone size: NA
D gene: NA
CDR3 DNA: TGTGCCAGCAGTGGGGGATTCCAGTACGAGCAGTACTTC
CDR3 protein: CASSGGFQYEQYF

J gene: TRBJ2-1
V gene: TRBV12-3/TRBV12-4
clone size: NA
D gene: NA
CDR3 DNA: TGTGCCAGCAGCCCAGACACCAGCTCCTACAATGAGCAGTTCTTC
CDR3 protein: CASSPDTSSYNEQFF

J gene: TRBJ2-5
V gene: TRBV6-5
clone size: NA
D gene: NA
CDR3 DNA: TGCAAACAGGGATGGACCCAGTACTTC
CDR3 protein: CKQGWTQYF

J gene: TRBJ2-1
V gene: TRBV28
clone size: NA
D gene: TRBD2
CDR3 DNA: TGCGCCAGCAGTTTCCTGGCGGGAGGTAGGGGTAATGAGCAGTTCTTC
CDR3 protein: CASSFLAGGRGNEQFF

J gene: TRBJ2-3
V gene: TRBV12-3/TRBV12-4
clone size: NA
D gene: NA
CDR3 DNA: TGTGCCAGCAGCGCCCCTTTGGTCGGCACAGATACGCAGTATTTT
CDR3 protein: CASSAPLVGTDTQYF

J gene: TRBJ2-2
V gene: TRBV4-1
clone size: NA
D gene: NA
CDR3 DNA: TGCGCCAGCAGCCAAGAACCGGGGAACACCGGGGAGCTGTTTTTT
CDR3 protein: CASSQEPGNTGELFF

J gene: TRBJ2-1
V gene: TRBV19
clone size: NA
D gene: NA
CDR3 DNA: TGTGCCAGTAGTTCCCGGGGGGCCCACAATGAGCAGTTCTTC
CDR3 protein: CASSSRGAHNEQFF

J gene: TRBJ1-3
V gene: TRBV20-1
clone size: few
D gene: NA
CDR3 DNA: TGCAGTGCTAGGGGTGGAAACACCATATATTTT
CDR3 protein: CSARGGNTIYF

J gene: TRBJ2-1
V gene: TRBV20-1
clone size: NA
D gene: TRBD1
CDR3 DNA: TGCAGTGCTAGAGAGTTACAGGGGACCCGATTCGATGAGCAGTTCTTC
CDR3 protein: CSARELQGTRFDEQFF

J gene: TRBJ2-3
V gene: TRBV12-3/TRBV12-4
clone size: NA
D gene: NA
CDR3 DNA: TGTGCCATCATCGTGGGAGATACGCAGTATTTT
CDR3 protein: CAIIVGDTQYF

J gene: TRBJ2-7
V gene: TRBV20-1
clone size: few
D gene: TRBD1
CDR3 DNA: TGCAGTGCTAGAGCGGGGACAGGGGGATACGAGCAGTACTTC
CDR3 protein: CSARAGTGGYEQYF

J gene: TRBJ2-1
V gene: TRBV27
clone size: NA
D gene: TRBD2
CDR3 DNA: TGTGCCAGCAGTTTCGGACTAGCGGACAATGAGCAGTTCTTC
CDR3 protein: CASSFGLADNEQFF

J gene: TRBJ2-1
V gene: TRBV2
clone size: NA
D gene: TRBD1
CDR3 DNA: TGTGCCAGCAGTAGACAGGGGGGTCACAATGAGCAGCTCTTC
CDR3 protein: CASSRQGGHNEQLF

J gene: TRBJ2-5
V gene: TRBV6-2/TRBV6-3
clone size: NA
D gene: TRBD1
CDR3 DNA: TGTGCCAGCAGTTACGAGCAGGGGGCTTGGCAGGAGACCCAGTACTTC
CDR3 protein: CASSYEQGAWQETQYF

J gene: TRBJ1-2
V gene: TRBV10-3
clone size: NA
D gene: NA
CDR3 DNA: TGTGCCATCAGTGAGGCAGCTTCGGTCTATGGCTACACCTTC
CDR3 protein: CAISEAASVYGYTF

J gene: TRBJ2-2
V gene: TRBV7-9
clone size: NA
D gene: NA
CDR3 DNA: TGTGCCAGCAGCTTAACCCCGGTGGCCGGGGAGCTGTTTTTT
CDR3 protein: CASSLTPVAGELFF

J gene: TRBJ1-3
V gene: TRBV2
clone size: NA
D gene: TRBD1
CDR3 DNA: TGTGCCAGCAGTGAACGGACAGGGTCTGGAAACACCATATATTTT
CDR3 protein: CASSERTGSGNTIYF

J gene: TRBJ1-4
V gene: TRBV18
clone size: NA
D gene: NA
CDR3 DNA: TGTGCCAGCTCACCAAACGGGGTTACTAATGAAAAACTGTTTTTT
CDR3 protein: CASSPNGVTNEKLFF

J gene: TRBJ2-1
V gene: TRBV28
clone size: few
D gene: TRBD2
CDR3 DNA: TGTGCCAGCAGTTTAGGGACTAGCGGAAGGGGGCAGTTCTTC
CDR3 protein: CASSLGTSGRGQFF

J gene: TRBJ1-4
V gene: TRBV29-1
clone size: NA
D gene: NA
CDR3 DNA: TGCAGCGTCAGAGAGAGGGGTTTTGAAAAACTGTTTTTT
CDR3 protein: CSVRERGFEKLFF

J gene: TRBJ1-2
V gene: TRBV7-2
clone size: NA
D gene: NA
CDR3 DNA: TGTGCCAGCAGCAGGGGGTCAGGGAACTATGGCTACACCTTC
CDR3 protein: CASSRGSGNYGYTF

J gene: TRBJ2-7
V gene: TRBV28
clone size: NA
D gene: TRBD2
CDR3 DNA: TGTGCCAGCAGTTCATTAGATAGCGGGAAACGCTACGAGCAGTACTTC
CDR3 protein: CASSSLDSGKRYEQYF

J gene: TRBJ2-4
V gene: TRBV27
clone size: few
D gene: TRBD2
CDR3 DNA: TGTGCCAGCAGTTTGGAGGCTAGCGGGAGGGTAGCCAAAAACATTCAGTACTTC
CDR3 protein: CASSLEASGRVAKNIQYF

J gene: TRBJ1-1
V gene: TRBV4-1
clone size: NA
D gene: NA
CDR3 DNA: TGCGCCAGCAGCTCATGGAACACTGAAGCTTTCTTT
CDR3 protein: CASSSWNTEAFF

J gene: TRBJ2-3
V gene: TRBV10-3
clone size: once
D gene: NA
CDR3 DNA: TGTGCCATCAGTTCTGGGGATACGCAGTATTTT
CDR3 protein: CAISSGDTQYF

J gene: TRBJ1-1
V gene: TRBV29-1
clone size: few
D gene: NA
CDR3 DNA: TGCACCCCAAGGGGGGCGTCCACTGAAGCTTTCTTT
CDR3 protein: CTPRGASTEAFF

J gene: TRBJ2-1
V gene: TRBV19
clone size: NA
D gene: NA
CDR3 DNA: TGTGCCAGTAGTACCCCTTGGAGCTCCTACAATGAGCAGTTCTTC
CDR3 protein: CASSTPWSSYNEQFF

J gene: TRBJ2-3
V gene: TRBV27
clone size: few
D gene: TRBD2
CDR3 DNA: TGTGCCAGCAGTCCCCGGCTAGCGGATCTCGCAGATACGCAGTATTTT
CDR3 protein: CASSPRLADLADTQYF

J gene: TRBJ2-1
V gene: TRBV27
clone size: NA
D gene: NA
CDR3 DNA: TGTGCCAGCAGTTTCAGCAGGGGATACAATGAGCAGTTCTTC
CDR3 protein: CASSFSRGYNEQFF